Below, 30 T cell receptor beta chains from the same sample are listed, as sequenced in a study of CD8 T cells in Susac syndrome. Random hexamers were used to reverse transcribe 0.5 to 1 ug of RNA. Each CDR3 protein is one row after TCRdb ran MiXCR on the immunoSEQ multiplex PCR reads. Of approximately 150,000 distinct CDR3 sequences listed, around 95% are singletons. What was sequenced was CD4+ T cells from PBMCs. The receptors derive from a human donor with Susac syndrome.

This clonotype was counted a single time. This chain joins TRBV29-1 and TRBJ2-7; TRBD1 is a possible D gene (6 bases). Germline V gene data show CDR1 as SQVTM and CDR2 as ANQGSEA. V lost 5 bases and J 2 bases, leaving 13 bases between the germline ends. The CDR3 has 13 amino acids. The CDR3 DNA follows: TGCAGCGTTTCGTTTGACAGGCCCTACGAGCAGTACTTC. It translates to CSVSFDRPYEQYF.

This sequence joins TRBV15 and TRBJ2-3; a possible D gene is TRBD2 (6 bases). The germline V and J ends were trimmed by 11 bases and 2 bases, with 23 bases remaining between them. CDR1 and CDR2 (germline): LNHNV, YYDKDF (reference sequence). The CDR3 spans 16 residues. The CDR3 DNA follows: TGTGCCCCGGTGTGTCGATGGCGGGAACTCACAGATACGCAGTATTTT. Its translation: CAPVCRWRELTDTQYF.

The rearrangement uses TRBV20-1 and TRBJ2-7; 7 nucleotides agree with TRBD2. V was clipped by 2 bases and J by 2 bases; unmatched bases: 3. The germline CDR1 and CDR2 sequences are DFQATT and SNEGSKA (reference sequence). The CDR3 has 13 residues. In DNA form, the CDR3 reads TGCAGTGCTAGACCGGGAGGCGCCTACGAGCAGTACTTC. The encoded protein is CSARPGGAYEQYF.

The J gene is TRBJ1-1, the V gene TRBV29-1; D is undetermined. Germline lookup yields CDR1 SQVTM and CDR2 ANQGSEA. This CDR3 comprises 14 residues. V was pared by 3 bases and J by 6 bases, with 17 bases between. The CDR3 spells CSVDEPEFVAEAFF. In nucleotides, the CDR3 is TGCAGCGTTGATGAACCGGAGTTTGTTGCTGAAGCTTTCTTT.

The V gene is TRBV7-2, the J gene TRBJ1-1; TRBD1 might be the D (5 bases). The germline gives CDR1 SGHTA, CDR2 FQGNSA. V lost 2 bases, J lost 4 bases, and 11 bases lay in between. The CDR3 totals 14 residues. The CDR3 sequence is CASSLRQGGTEAFF. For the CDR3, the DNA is TGTGCCAGCAGCTTAAGGCAGGGCGGCACTGAAGCTTTCTTT.

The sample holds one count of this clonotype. The CDR3: CASSATWGYEQYF. Written as DNA, the CDR3 is TGTGCCAGCAGCGCTACTTGGGGCTACGAGCAGTACTTC. The V gene is TRBV9, the J gene TRBJ2-7, with D unclear. This CDR3 has 13 amino acids. Germline V gene data show CDR1 as SGDLS and CDR2 as YYNGEE. V lost 3 bases, J lost 3 bases, and 10 bases lay in between.

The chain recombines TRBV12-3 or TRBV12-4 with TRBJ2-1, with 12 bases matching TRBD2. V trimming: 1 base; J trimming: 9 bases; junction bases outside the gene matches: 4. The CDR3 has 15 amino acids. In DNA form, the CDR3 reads TGTGCCAGCAGTTTAGGGACTAGCGGGAACGGTGAGCAGTTCTTC. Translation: CASSLGTSGNGEQFF.

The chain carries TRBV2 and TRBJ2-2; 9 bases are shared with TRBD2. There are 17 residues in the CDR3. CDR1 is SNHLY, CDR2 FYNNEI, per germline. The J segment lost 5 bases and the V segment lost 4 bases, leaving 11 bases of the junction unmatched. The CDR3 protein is CASSAPAASGATGELFF. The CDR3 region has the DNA TGTGCCAGCAGTGCCCCAGCGGCTAGCGGGGCTACCGGGGAGCTGTTTTTT.

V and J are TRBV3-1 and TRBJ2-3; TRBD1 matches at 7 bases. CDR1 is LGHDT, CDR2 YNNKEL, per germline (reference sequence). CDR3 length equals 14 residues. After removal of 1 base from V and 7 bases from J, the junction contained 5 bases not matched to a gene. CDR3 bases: TGTGCCAGCAGCCAAGCCACAGGGGCACATACGCAGTATTTT. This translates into CASSQATGAHTQYF.

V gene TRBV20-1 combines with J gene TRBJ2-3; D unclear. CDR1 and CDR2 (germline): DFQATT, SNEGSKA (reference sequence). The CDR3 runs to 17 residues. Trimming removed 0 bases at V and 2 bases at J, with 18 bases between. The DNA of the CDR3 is TGCAGTGCTAGAGATATTGTCGGGTGGGCTGACACAGATACGCAGTATTTT. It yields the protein CSARDIVGWADTDTQYF.

CDR3 nucleotide sequence: TGTGCCAGCAGTGGATACGGACGGAGAGGATCTTACAATGAGCAGTTCTTC. Translation: CASSGYGRRGSYNEQFF. V usage is TRBV28 and J usage is TRBJ2-1; unclear D gene. The CDR3 is 17 residues long. V was clipped by 5 bases and J by 4 bases, with 21 bases between them. Germline lookup yields CDR1 MDHEN and CDR2 SYDVKM.

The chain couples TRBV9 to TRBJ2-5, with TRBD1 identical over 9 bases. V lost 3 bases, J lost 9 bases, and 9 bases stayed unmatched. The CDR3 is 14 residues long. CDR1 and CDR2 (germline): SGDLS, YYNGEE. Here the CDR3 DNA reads TGTGCCAGCAGCGGTGGACAGGGGACTCTCCCCCAGTACTTC. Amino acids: CASSGGQGTLPQYF. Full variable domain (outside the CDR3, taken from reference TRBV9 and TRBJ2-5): DSGVTQTPKHLITATGQRVTLRCSPRSGDLSVYWYQQSLDQGLQFLIQYYNGEERAKGNILERFSAQQFPDLHSELNLSSLELGDSALYFCASSGGQGTLPQYFGPGTRLLVL.

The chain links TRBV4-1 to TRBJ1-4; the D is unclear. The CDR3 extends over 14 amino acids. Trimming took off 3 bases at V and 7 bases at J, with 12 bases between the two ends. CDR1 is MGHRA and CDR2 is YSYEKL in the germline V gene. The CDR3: CASSQAGPSEKLFF. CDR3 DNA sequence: TGCGCCAGCAGCCAGGCCGGACCGAGTGAAAAACTGTTTTTT.

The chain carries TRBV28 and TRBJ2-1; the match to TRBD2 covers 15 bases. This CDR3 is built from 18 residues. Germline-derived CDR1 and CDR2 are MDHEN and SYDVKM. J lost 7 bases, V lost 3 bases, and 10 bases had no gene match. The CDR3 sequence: CASSLGLAGGGVLNEQFF. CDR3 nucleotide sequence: TGTGCCAGCAGTTTGGGACTAGCGGGAGGTGGCGTGTTGAATGAGCAGTTCTTC.

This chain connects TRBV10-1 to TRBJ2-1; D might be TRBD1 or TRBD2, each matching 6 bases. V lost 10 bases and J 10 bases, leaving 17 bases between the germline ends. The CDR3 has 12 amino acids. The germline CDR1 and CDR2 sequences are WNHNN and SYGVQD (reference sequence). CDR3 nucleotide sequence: TGCGCCACCTCTCGGGGGCCCGGGGAGCAGTTCTTC. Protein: CATSRGPGEQFF.

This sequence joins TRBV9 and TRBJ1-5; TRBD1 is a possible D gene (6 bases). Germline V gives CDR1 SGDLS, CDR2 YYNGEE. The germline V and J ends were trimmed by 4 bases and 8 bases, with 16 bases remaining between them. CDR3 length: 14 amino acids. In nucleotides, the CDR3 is TGTGCCAGCAGCTTAGATAGGGGGGAGAAGCCCCAGCATTTT. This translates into CASSLDRGEKPQHF.

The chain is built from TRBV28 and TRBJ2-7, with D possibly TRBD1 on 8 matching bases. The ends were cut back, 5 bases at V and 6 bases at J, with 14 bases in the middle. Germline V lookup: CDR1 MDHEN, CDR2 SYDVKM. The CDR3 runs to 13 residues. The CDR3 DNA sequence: TGTGCCAGCAGTCGACAGGGGAGGGGCGAGCAGTACTTC. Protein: CASSRQGRGEQYF.

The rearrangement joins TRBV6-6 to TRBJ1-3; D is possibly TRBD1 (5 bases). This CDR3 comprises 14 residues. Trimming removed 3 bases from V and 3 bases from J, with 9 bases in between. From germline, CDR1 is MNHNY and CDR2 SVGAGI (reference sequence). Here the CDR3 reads CASSYGGSGNTIYF. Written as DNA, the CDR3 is TGTGCCAGCAGTTATGGGGGTAGTGGAAACACCATATATTTT.

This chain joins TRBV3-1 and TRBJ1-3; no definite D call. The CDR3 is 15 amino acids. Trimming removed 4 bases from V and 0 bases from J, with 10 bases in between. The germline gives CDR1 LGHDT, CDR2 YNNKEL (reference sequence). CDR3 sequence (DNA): TGTGCCAGCAGCCTAACGGTTAGCTCTGGAAACACCATATATTTT. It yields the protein CASSLTVSSGNTIYF.

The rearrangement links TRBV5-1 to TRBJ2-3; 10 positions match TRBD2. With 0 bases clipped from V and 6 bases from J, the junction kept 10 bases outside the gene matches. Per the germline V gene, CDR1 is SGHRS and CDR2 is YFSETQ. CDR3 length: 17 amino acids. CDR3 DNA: TGCGCCAGCAGCTTGGTCGCTAGCGGGGGCGTAGCGGATACGCAGTATTTT. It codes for CASSLVASGGVADTQYF.

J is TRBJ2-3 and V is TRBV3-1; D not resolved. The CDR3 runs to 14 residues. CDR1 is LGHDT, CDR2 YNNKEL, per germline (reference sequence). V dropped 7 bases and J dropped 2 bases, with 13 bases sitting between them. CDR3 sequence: CASKTGLDTDTQYF. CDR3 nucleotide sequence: TGTGCCAGCAAAACCGGGCTTGACACAGATACGCAGTATTTT.

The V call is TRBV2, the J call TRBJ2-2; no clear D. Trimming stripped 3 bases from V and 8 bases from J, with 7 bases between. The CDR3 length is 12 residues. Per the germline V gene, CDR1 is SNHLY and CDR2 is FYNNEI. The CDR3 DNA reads TGTGCCAGCAGTGACGGAGTTGGGGAGCTGTTTTTT. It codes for CASSDGVGELFF.

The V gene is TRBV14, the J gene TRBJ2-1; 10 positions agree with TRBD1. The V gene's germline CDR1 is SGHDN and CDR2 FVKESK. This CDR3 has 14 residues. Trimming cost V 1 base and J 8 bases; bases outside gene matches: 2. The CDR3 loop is CASSQGQGAYEQFF. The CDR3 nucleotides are TGTGCCAGCAGCCAAGGACAGGGGGCATATGAGCAGTTCTTC. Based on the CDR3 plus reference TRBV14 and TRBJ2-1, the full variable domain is EAGVTQFPSHSVIEKGQTVTLRCDPISGHDNLYWYRRVMGKEIKFLLHFVKESKQDESGMPNNRFLAERTGGTYSTLKVQPAELEDSGVYFCASSQGQGAYEQFFGPGTRLTVL.

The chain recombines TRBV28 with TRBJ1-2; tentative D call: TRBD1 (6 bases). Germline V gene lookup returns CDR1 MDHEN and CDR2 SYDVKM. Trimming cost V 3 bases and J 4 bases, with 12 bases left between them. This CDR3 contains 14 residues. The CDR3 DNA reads TGTGCCAGCAGTTTGGGGGAACAGGGCTATGGCTACACCTTC. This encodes CASSLGEQGYGYTF.

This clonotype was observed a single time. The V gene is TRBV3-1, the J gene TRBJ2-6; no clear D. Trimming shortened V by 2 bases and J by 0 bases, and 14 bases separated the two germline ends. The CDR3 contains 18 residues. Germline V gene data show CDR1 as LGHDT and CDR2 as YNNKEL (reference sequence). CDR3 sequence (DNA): TGTGCCAGCAGCCAAATTATAAAGGCCGTCTCTGGGGCCAACGTCCTGACTTTC. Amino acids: CASSQIIKAVSGANVLTF.

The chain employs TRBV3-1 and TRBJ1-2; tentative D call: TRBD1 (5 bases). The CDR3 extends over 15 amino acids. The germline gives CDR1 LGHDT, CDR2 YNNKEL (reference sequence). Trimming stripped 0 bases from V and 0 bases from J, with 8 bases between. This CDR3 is CASSQDFRANYGYTF. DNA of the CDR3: TGTGCCAGCAGCCAAGATTTCAGGGCTAACTATGGCTACACCTTC.

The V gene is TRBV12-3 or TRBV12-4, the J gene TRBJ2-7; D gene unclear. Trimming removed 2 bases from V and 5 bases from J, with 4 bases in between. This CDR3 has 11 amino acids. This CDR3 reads CASSLSHEQYF. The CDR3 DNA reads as TGTGCCAGCAGTTTATCCCACGAGCAGTACTTC.

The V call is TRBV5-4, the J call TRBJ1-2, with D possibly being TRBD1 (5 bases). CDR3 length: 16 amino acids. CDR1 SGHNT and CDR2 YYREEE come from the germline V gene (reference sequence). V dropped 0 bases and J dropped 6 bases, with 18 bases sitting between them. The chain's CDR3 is CASSLEADIRGNGYTF. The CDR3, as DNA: TGTGCCAGCAGCTTGGAGGCGGACATCCGAGGGAATGGCTACACCTTC.

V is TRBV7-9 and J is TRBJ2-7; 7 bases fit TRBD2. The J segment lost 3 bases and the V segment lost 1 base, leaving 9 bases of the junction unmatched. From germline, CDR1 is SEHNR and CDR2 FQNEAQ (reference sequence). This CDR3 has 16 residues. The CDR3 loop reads CASSLVKGGANYEQYF. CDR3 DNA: TGTGCCAGCAGCTTAGTAAAGGGAGGGGCCAACTACGAGCAGTACTTC.

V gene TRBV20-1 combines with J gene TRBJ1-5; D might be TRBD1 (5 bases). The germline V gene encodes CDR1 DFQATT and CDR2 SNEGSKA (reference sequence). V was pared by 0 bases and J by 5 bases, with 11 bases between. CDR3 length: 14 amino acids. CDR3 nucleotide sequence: TGCAGTGCTAGAGATCCCGGGGGGGATCAGCCCCAGCATTTT. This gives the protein CSARDPGGDQPQHF.